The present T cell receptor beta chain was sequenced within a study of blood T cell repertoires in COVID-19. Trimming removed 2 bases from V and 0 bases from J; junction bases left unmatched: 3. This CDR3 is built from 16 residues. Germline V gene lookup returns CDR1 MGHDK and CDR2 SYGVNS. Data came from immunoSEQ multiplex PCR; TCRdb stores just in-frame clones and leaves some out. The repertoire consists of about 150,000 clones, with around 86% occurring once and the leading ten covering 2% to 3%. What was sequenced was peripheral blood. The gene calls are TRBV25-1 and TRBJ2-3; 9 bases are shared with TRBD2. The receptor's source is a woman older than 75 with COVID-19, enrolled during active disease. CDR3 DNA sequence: TGTGCCAGCAGTGAAGGACTAGCGTGGAGCACAGATACGCAGTATTTT. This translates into CASSEGLAWSTDTQYF.